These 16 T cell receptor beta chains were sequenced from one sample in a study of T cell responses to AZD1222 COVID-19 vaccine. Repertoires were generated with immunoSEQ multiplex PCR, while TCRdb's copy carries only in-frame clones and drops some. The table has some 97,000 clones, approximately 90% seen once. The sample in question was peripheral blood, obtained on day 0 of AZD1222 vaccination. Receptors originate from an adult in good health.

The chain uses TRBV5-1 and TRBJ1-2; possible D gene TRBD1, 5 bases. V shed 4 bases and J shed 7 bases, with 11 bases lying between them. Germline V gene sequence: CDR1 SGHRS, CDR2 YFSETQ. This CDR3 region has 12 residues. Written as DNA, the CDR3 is TGCGCCAGCAGCGCGCAGGGCGCTGGCTACACCTTC. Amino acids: CASSAQGAGYTF.

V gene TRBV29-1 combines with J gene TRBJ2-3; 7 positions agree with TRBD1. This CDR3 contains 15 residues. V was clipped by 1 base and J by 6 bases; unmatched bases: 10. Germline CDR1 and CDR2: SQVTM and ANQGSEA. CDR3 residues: CSVEVTGNFGDTQYF. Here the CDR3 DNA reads TGCAGCGTTGAAGTGACAGGGAATTTCGGGGATACGCAGTATTTT.

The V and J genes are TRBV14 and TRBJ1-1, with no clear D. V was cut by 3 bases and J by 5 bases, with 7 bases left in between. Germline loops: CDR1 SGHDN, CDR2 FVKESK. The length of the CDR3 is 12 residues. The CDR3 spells CASSQVITEAFF. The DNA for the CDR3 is TGTGCCAGCAGCCAGGTGATAACTGAAGCTTTCTTT.

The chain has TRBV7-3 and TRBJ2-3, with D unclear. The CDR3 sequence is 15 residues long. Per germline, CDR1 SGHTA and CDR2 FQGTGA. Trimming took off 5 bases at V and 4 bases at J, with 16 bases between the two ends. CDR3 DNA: TGTGCCAGCAGCCTAGGACCACGGCCCGCAGATACGCAGTATTTT. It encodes CASSLGPRPADTQYF.

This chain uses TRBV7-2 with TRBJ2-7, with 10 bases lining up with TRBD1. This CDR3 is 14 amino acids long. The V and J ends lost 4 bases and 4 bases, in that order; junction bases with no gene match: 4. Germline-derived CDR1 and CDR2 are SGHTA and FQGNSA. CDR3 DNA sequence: TGTGCCAGCAGCTCGGACAGGGGGGGTTACGAGCAGTACTTC. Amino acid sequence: CASSSDRGGYEQYF.

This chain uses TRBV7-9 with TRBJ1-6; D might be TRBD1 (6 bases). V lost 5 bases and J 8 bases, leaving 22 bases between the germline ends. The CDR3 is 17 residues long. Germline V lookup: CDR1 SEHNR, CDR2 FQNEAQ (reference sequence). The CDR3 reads CASSAGGAGTPYSPLHF. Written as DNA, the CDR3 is TGTGCCAGCAGCGCGGGGGGGGCAGGGACACCCTATTCACCCCTCCACTTT. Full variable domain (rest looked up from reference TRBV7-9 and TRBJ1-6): DTGVSQNPRHKITKRGQNVTFRCDPISEHNRLYWYRQTLGQGPEFLTYFQNEAQLEKSRLLSDRFSAERPKGSFSTLEIQRTEQGDSAMYLCASSAGGAGTPYSPLHFGNGTRLTVT.

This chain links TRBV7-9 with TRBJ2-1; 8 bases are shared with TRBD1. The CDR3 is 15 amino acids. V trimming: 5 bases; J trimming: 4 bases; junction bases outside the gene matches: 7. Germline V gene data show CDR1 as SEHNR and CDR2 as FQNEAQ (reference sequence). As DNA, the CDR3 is TGTGCCAGCAGCCCGAGGGGACAGGAGTACAATGAGCAGTTCTTC. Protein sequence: CASSPRGQEYNEQFF.

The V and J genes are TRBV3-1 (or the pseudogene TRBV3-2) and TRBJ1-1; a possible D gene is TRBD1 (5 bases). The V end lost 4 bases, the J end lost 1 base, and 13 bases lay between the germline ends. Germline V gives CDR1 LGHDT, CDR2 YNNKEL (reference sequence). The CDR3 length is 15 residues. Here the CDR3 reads CASSPSDRSNTEAFF. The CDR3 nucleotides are TGTGCCAGCAGCCCTAGTGACAGATCGAACACTGAAGCTTTCTTT.

DNA of the CDR3: TGTGCCAGCAGCAGACTTGGACGGTTGAGCGATGAGCAGTTCTTC. It is translated as CASSRLGRLSDEQFF. This chain connects TRBV21-1 to TRBJ2-1. TRBV21-1 is a documented pseudogene. The CDR3 is 15 residues long.

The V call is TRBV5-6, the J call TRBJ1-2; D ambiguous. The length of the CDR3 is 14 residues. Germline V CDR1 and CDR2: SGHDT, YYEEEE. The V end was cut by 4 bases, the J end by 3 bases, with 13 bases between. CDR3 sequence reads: CASSPSLQDYGYTF. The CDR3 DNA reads TGTGCCAGCAGCCCAAGTCTCCAGGACTATGGCTACACCTTC.

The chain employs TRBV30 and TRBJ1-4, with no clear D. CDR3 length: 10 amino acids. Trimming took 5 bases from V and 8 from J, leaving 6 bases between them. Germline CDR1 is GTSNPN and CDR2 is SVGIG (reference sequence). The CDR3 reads CAWGQEKLFF. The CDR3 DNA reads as TGTGCCTGGGGGCAGGAAAAACTGTTTTTT.

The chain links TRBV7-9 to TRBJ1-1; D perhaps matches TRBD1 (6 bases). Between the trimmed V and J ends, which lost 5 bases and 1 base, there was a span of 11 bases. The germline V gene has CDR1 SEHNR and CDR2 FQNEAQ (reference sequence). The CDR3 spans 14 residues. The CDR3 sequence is CASSPDRTNTEAFF. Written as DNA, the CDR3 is TGTGCCAGCAGCCCCGACAGGACGAACACTGAAGCTTTCTTT.

The CDR3 loop reads CASSTGGTGAEQYF. Here the CDR3 DNA reads TGCGCCAGCAGCACGGGCGGGACAGGGGCCGAGCAGTACTTC. The chain joins TRBV5-1 to TRBJ2-7; the match to TRBD1 covers 10 bases. Germline CDR1 reads SGHRS; CDR2 reads YFSETQ. This CDR3 comprises 14 residues. The V and J ends lost 4 bases and 6 bases, in that order; junction bases with no gene match: 7.

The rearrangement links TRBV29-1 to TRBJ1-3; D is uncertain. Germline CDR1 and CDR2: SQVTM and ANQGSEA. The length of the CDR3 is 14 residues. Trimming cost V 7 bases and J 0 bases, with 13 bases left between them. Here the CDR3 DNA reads TGCAGCGGCCCGGACGGGAACTCTGGAAACACCATATATTTT. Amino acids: CSGPDGNSGNTIYF.

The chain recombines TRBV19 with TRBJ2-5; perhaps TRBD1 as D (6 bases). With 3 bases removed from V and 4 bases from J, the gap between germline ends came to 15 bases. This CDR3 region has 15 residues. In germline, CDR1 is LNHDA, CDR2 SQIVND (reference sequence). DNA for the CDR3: TGTGCCAGTAGTATGGGATCCCCAGGGGCAGAGACCCAGTACTTC. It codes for CASSMGSPGAETQYF.

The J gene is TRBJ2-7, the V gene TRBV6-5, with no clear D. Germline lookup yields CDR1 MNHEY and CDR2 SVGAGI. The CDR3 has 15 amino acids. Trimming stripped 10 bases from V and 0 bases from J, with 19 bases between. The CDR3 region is CATASRGSSSYEQYF. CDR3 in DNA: TGTGCCACTGCGAGTCGAGGCTCCAGCTCCTACGAGCAGTACTTC.